The rows below give T cell receptor beta chains drawn from one sample of a study of cytomegalovirus exposure and HLA in healthy donors. TCRdb's copy holds only in-frame clones and misses some; the assay was immunoSEQ multiplex PCR. The table lists 200,000 to 250,000 clones, roughly 80% of them singletons, with 4.5% to 6% in the top ten. Sequenced: PBMCs. These receptor sequences come from a woman aged 40 to 49 in good health and CMV-seropositive. The CDR3 runs from the conserved cysteine through the conserved F or W. The order of the fields is J gene, V gene, clone size, D gene, CDR3 DNA, CDR3 protein. A D gene is named only where the DNA matches it firmly. Only part of the rows carry a size: once, few, many, or a class if the clone is expanded.

j_gene: TRBJ1-1
v_gene: TRBV5-1
abundance: -
d_gene: TRBD1
CDR3nt: TGCGCCAGCAGCTGGGGACAGGGGTCCACTGAAGCTTTCTTT
CDR3aa: CASSWGQGSTEAFF

j_gene: TRBJ1-5
v_gene: TRBV27
abundance: few
d_gene: -
CDR3nt: TGTGCCAGCAGTTTAATGGGGGCCAGCAATCAGCCCCAGCATTTT
CDR3aa: CASSLMGASNQPQHF

j_gene: TRBJ2-5
v_gene: TRBV11-2
abundance: -
d_gene: TRBD1
CDR3nt: TGTGCCAGCAGCTTAGCCTCGACAGGGGTGAAGACCCAGTACTTC
CDR3aa: CASSLASTGVKTQYF

j_gene: TRBJ2-1
v_gene: TRBV7-3
abundance: -
d_gene: TRBD2
CDR3nt: TGTGCCAGCAGCTTAGGACTAGCTTACAATGAGCAGTTCTTC
CDR3aa: CASSLGLAYNEQFF

j_gene: TRBJ2-7
v_gene: TRBV4-3
abundance: -
d_gene: TRBD2
CDR3nt: TGCGCCAGCAGCCGAGTGACTAGCGGGACCTACGAGCAGTACTTC
CDR3aa: CASSRVTSGTYEQYF

j_gene: TRBJ2-6
v_gene: TRBV5-4
abundance: -
d_gene: TRBD2
CDR3nt: TGTGCCTCTACTAGCGGGCGGGCAAATAGTGGGGCCAACGTCCTGACTTTC
CDR3aa: CASTSGRANSGANVLTF

j_gene: TRBJ2-3
v_gene: TRBV18
abundance: -
d_gene: -
CDR3nt: TGTGCCAGCTCACCACCGGCAGGGGCAGATACGCAGTATTTT
CDR3aa: CASSPPAGADTQYF

j_gene: TRBJ2-2
v_gene: TRBV5-5
abundance: -
d_gene: TRBD2
CDR3nt: TGTGCCAGCAGCTCCGGACTAGCGGGAGGGTCCGGGGAGCTGTTTTTT
CDR3aa: CASSSGLAGGSGELFF

j_gene: TRBJ1-5
v_gene: TRBV4-3
abundance: -
d_gene: TRBD1
CDR3nt: TGCGCCAGCAGCCAGGGCGGACAGGGGAATCAGCCCCAGCATTTT
CDR3aa: CASSQGGQGNQPQHF

j_gene: TRBJ2-1
v_gene: TRBV4-3
abundance: -
d_gene: TRBD2
CDR3nt: TGCGCCAGCAGCCAAGATCTGGGCGCGGGGGGGCTTCGGGAGCAGTTCTTC
CDR3aa: CASSQDLGAGGLREQFF

j_gene: TRBJ2-5
v_gene: TRBV7-2
abundance: -
d_gene: TRBD2
CDR3nt: TGTGCCAGCAGTCGGGGTGCGGGGGGCGAGACCCAGTACTTC
CDR3aa: CASSRGAGGETQYF

j_gene: TRBJ2-2
v_gene: TRBV4-1
abundance: once
d_gene: TRBD2
CDR3nt: TGCGCCAGCAGCCGGGGGACTAGCGGGGGGAACACCGGGGAGCTGTTTTTT
CDR3aa: CASSRGTSGGNTGELFF

j_gene: TRBJ2-5
v_gene: TRBV13
abundance: -
d_gene: -
CDR3nt: TGTGCCAGCAGCTTATCTACGGGGCAAGAGACCCAGTACTTC
CDR3aa: CASSLSTGQETQYF

j_gene: TRBJ2-1
v_gene: TRBV6-1
abundance: -
d_gene: -
CDR3nt: TGTGCCAGCAGTGAAATGTCTCGTCTACGAGGGTTTCATGAGCAGTTCTTC
CDR3aa: CASSEMSRLRGFHEQFF

j_gene: TRBJ1-2
v_gene: TRBV25-1
abundance: -
d_gene: TRBD1
CDR3nt: TGTGCCAGCAGCAGGGGGGCGAGTAGGGGCTACACCTTC
CDR3aa: CASSRGASRGYTF

j_gene: TRBJ2-1
v_gene: TRBV19
abundance: -
d_gene: TRBD1
CDR3nt: TGTGCCAGCGTCCTGACAGGGGGCAATGAGCAGTTCTTC
CDR3aa: CASVLTGGNEQFF